The rows below give T cell receptor beta chains drawn from one sample of a study of blood T cell repertoires in COVID-19. Using immunoSEQ multiplex PCR, the repertoire was profiled, and TCRdb retains in-frame clones only, with some absent. The table shows 150,000 to 200,000 clones, with approximately 85% occurring only once. The sequenced sample was PBMCs or T cells enriched from blood (not recorded which). The source is a woman aged 30 to 39 who had recovered from COVID-19. CDR3s include the opening cysteine and the closing phenylalanine or tryptophan. Fields, in order: V gene, clone size, J gene, D gene, CDR3 protein, CDR3 DNA. A D gene is named only where the DNA matches it firmly. Only some rows state a clone size, as once, few, many or a class for expanded clones.

TRBV5-1	once	TRBJ2-5	TRBD2	CASSLAASGRSSAETQYF	TGCGCCAGCAGCTTGGCGGCTAGCGGGAGATCGTCGGCAGAGACCCAGTACTTC
TRBV5-6	.	TRBJ1-4	.	CASSSVFEKLFF	TGTGCCAGCAGCTCTGTTTTTGAAAAACTGTTTTTT
TRBV7-6	.	TRBJ1-2	.	CASSLSGPHRRYGYTF	TGTGCCAGCAGCTTATCTGGACCTCACAGGCGCTATGGCTACACCTTC
TRBV19	.	TRBJ2-3	TRBD1	CASSPQGQTDTQYF	TGTGCCAGTAGTCCACAGGGGCAAACAGATACGCAGTATTTT
TRBV29-1	.	TRBJ2-2	TRBD2	CSVGRADTGELFF	TGCAGCGTCGGGAGGGCCGACACCGGGGAGCTGTTTTTT
TRBV7-9	.	TRBJ2-3	TRBD1	CASSFPGGGVGTDTQYF	TGTGCCAGCAGCTTCCCAGGGGGCGGCGTTGGCACAGATACGCAGTATTTT
TRBV14	.	TRBJ2-1	TRBD2	CASSLWTSGSNEQFF	TGTGCCAGCAGCCTTTGGACTAGCGGGAGCAATGAGCAGTTCTTC
TRBV27	.	TRBJ1-2	TRBD1	CASSLWSGTGTYGYTF	TGTGCCAGCAGTTTATGGTCCGGGACAGGGACTTATGGCTACACCTTC
TRBV3-1/TRBV3-2	.	TRBJ2-1	TRBD2	CASSQDAGTSSDEQFF	TGTGCCAGCAGCCAAGATGCCGGGACTAGTAGCGATGAGCAGTTCTTC
TRBV25-1	.	TRBJ1-5	.	CASSDGGEGNQPQHF	TGTGCCAGCAGTGATGGGGGGGAAGGCAATCAGCCCCAGCATTTT
TRBV18	.	TRBJ2-7	.	CASSATASYEQYF	TGTGCCAGCTCAGCGACTGCTTCCTACGAGCAGTACTTC
TRBV18	.	TRBJ1-4	.	CASSFPGATNEKLFF	TGTGCCAGCTCATTCCCAGGGGCAACTAATGAAAAACTGTTTTTT
TRBV4-1	.	TRBJ2-1	TRBD2	CASSQVSGTDNEQFF	TGCGCCAGCAGCCAAGTAAGCGGGACTGACAATGAGCAGTTCTTC
TRBV19	.	TRBJ2-3	TRBD1	CASSIAIGGTEADTQYF	TGTGCCAGTAGTATAGCCATAGGGGGCACGGAGGCAGATACGCAGTATTTT
TRBV18	.	TRBJ2-7	TRBD2	CASSPPSGGYEQYF	TGTGCCAGCTCACCGCCTAGCGGGGGCTACGAGCAGTACTTC
TRBV6-5	.	TRBJ2-4	TRBD1	CASSYSWDRGNIQYF	TGTGCCAGCAGTTACTCATGGGACAGGGGTAACATTCAGTACTTC
TRBV6-1	.	TRBJ2-1	TRBD2	CASSEEISGTIPSYNEQFF	TGTGCCAGCAGTGAAGAGATTAGCGGGACCATTCCTTCTTACAATGAGCAGTTCTTC
TRBV6-6	.	TRBJ1-2	.	CASARGFDYGYTF	TGTGCCAGCGCACGGGGGTTTGACTATGGCTACACCTTC
TRBV28	.	TRBJ2-7	TRBD2	CASSKEGLAVEQYF	TGTGCCAGCAGTAAGGAGGGACTAGCGGTCGAGCAGTACTTC
TRBV7-9	.	TRBJ2-3	.	CASSRGQSQISRRTDTQYF	TGTGCCAGCAGCAGAGGACAGAGCCAGATATCGAGGCGCACAGATACGCAGTATTTT
TRBV19	.	TRBJ2-1	.	CASSSGRLRGRSYNEQFF	TGTGCCAGTAGTTCGGGTCGGCTGAGAGGGCGATCCTACAATGAGCAGTTCTTC
TRBV5-4	.	TRBJ2-2	TRBD2	CASSPGGVAGELFF	TGTGCCAGCAGCCCGGGGGGAGTCGCCGGGGAGCTGTTTTTT
TRBV18	.	TRBJ2-6	TRBD2	CASSRLAQGASGYSGANVLTF	TGTGCCAGCTCACGTCTAGCCCAGGGCGCTAGCGGGTACTCTGGGGCCAACGTCCTGACTTTC
TRBV27	.	TRBJ2-1	TRBD2	CASSPSRVAGGYNEQFF	TGTGCCAGCAGTCCTTCCCGTGTAGCGGGAGGTTACAATGAGCAGTTCTTC
TRBV2	.	TRBJ2-1	TRBD1	CASSGKGAAYNEQFF	TGTGCCAGCAGTGGAAAGGGGGCGGCTTACAATGAGCAGTTCTTC
TRBV11-1	.	TRBJ2-1	TRBD1	CASSLGGTDYNEQFF	TGTGCCAGCAGCTTAGGTGGGACAGACTACAATGAGCAGTTCTTC
TRBV19	.	TRBJ2-7	TRBD1	CASSDLRTGLYEQYF	TGTGCCAGTAGTGATCTACGGACAGGGCTCTACGAGCAGTACTTC
TRBV6-5	.	TRBJ2-7	TRBD1	CASRGTGSSYYEQYF	TGTGCCAGCAGGGGGACAGGGTCCTCCTACTACGAGCAGTACTTC
TRBV6-5	.	TRBJ2-7	TRBD2	CASSYSPLAGSYEQYF	TGTGCCAGCAGTTACTCACCCCTAGCGGGAAGCTACGAGCAGTACTTC